A selection of T cell receptor beta chains follows, all from one sample in a study of early T cells in non-severe SARS-CoV-2 infection. TCRdb re-analysed the 5' RACE reads in MiXCR, keeping a single row per CDR3 protein. The table lists about 69,000 distinct CDR3 sequences, roughly 11% of them singletons. This sample comprised whole blood, obtained at baseline. Receptors were obtained from an adult who was a healthcare worker with PCR-confirmed SARS-CoV-2 infection or an uninfected control (not recorded which). Each CDR3 is given with its conserved first and last residue. The D gene is left open where the match is weak. Size values are once, few and many counts, or a class for expanded clones, and some rows have none.

14 | TRBJ2-7 | few | TRBV29-1 | NA | CSVVPGPPGNEQYF | TGCAGCGTTGTTCCGGGACCTCCGGGCAACGAGCAGTACTTC
13 | TRBJ2-3 | many | TRBV29-1 | NA | CSVYRPTTDTQYF | TGCAGCGTTTACAGGCCAACCACAGATACGCAGTATTTT
14 | TRBJ1-5 | few | TRBV9 | NA | CASSVGGSGQPQHF | TGTGCCAGCAGCGTAGGCGGATCCGGACAGCCCCAGCATTTT
11 | TRBJ2-1 | many | TRBV14 | NA | CASSQVSEQFF | TGTGCCAGCAGCCAAGTGTCCGAGCAGTTCTTC
15 | TRBJ2-3 | NA | TRBV7-3 | NA | CASSLEGQSLRSQYF | TGTGCCAGCAGCTTAGAGGGGCAGAGTCTGCGGTCGCAGTATTTT
16 | TRBJ2-2 | few | TRBV10-2 | NA | CASKRTTDTITGELFF | TGCGCCAGCAAGAGGACAACCGACACAATCACCGGGGAGCTGTTTTTT
13 | TRBJ2-1 | NA | TRBV6-6 | NA | CASSSPSYNEQFF | TGTGCCAGCAGTTCGCCCTCCTACAATGAGCAGTTCTTC
13 | TRBJ1-2 | few | TRBV7-9 | NA | CASREDGGYGYTF | TGTGCCAGCAGAGAAGACGGGGGATATGGCTACACCTTC
13 | TRBJ2-7 | NA | TRBV4-3 | NA | CASSQDRRSEQYF | TGCGCCAGCAGCCAAGATCGGAGAAGCGAGCAGTACTTC
14 | TRBJ1-5 | many | TRBV2 | TRBD1 | CASSERDRNQPQHF | TGTGCCAGCAGTGAAAGGGACAGGAATCAGCCCCAGCATTTT